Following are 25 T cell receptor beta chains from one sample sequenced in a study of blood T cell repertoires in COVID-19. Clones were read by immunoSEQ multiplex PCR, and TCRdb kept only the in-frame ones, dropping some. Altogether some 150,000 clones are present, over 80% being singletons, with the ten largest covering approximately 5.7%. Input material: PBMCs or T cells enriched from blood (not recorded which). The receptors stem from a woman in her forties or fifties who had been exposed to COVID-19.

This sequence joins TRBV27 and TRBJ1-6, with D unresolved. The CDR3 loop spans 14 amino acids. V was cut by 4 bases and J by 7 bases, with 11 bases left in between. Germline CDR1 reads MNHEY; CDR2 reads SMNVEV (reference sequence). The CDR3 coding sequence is TGTGCCAGCAGTTATCGACGGGGAAATTCACCCCTCCACTTT. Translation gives CASSYRRGNSPLHF.

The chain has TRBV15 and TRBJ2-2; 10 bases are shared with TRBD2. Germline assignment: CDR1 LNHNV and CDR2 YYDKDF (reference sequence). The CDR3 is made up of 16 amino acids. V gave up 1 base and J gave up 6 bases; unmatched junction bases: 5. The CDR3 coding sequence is TGTGCCACCAGCAGAGGGAGCGGGAGGGCCGCCGGGGAGCTGTTTTTT. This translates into CATSRGSGRAAGELFF. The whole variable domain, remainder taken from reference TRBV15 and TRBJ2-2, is DAMVIQNPRYQVTQFGKPVTLSCSQTLNHNVMYWYQQKSSQAPKLLFHYYDKDFNNEADTPDNFQSRRPNTSFCFLDIRSPGLGDTAMYLCATSRGSGRAAGELFFGEGSRLTVL.

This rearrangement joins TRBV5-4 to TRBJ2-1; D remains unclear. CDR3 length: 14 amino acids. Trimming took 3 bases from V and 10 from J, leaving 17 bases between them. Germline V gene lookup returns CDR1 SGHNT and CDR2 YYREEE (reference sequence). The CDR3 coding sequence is TGTGCCAGCAGCTGGAAAACTGCAGTCGGGGAGCAGTTCTTC. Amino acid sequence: CASSWKTAVGEQFF.

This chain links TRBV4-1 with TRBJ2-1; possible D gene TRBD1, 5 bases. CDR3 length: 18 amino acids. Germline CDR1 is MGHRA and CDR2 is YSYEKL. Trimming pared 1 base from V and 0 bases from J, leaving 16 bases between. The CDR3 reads CASSQVSSGASSYNEQFF. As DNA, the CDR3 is TGCGCCAGCAGCCAAGTTTCGAGTGGGGCAAGCTCCTACAATGAGCAGTTCTTC.

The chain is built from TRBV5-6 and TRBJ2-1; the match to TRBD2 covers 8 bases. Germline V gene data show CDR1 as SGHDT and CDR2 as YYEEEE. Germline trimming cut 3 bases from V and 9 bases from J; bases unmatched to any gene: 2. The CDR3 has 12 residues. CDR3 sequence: CASSSGLGEQFF. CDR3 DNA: TGTGCCAGCAGCTCGGGACTAGGTGAGCAGTTCTTC. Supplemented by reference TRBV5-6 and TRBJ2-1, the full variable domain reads DAGVTQSPTHLIKTRGQQVTLRCSPKSGHDTVSWYQQALGQGPQFIFQYYEEEERQRGNFPDRFSGHQFPNYSSELNVNALLLGDSALYLCASSSGLGEQFFGPGTRLTVL.

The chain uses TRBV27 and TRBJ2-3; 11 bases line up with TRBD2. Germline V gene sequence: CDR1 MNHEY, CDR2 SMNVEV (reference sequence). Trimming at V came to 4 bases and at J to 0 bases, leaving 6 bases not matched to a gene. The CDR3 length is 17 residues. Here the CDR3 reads CASSSPGLAESTDTQYF. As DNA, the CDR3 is TGTGCCAGCAGTTCACCGGGACTAGCGGAAAGCACAGATACGCAGTATTTT.

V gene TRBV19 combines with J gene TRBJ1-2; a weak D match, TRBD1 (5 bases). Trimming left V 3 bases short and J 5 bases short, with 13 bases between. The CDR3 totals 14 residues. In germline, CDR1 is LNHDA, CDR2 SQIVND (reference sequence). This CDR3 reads CASSIDQGRYGYTF. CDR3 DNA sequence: TGTGCCAGTAGTATCGATCAGGGTCGATATGGCTACACCTTC.

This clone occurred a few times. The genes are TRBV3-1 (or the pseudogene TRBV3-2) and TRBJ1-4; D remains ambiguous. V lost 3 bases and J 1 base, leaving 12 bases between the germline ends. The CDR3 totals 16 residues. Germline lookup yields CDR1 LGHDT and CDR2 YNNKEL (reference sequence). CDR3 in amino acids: CASSHLSGGTNEKLFF. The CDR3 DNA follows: TGTGCCAGCAGCCATCTTTCGGGAGGAACTAATGAAAAACTGTTTTTT.

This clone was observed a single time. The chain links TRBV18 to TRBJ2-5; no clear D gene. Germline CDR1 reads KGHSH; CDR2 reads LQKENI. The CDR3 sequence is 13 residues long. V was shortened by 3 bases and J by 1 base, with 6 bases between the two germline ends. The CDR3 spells CASSPPFQETQYF. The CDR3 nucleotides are TGTGCCAGCTCACCCCCCTTCCAAGAGACCCAGTACTTC.

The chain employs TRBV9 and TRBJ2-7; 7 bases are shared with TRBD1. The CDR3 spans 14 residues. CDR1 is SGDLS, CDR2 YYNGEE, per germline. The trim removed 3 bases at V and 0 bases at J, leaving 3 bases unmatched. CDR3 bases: TGTGCCAGCAGCGGCCGGGACAGCTCCTACGAGCAGTACTTC. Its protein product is CASSGRDSSYEQYF.

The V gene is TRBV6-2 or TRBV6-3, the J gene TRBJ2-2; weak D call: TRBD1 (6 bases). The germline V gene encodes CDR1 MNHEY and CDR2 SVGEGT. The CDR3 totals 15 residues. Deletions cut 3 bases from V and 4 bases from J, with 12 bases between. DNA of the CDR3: TGTGCCAGCAGTTATGGGGGACACCTCACCGGGGAGCTGTTTTTT. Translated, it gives CASSYGGHLTGELFF.

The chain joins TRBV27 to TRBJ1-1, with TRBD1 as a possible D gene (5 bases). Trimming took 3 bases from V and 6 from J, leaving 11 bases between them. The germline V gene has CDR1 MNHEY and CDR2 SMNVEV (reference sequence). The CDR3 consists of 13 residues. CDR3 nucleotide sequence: TGTGCCAGCAGTTTGGGGAGGGGCTCTGAAGCTTTCTTT. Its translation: CASSLGRGSEAFF.

The chain's CDR3 is CASSLVGSSYEQYF. Here the CDR3 DNA reads TGTGCCAGCAGCTTGGTGGGGAGTTCCTACGAGCAGTACTTC. This chain connects TRBV5-4 to TRBJ2-7; D might be TRBD2 (5 bases). Germline lookup yields CDR1 SGHNT and CDR2 YYREEE (reference sequence). This CDR3 comprises 14 residues. V lost 0 bases and J 1 base, leaving 8 bases between the germline ends.

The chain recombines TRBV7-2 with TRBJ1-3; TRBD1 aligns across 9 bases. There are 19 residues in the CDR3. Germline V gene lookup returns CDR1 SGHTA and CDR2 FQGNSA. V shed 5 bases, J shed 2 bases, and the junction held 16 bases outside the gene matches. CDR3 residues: CASSPLWGGWTGAGNTIYF. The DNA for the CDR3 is TGTGCCAGCAGCCCCTTGTGGGGGGGGTGGACAGGGGCTGGAAACACCATATATTTT.

The CDR3 is CAAGGWGFEAFF. DNA for the CDR3: TGTGCCGCGGGGGGCTGGGGGTTTGAAGCTTTCTTT. The chain has TRBV27 and TRBJ1-1, with D perhaps matching TRBD1 (6 bases). The germline gives CDR1 MNHEY, CDR2 SMNVEV (reference sequence). The V end lost 11 bases, the J end lost 7 bases, and 17 bases lay between the germline ends. This CDR3 spans 12 amino acids.

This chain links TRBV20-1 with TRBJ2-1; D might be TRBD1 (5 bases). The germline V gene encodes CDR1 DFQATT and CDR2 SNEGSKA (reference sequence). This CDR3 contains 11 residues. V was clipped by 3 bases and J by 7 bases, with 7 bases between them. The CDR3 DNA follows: TGCAGTGCTAGGTACAGGAATGAGCAGTTCTTC. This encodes CSARYRNEQFF.

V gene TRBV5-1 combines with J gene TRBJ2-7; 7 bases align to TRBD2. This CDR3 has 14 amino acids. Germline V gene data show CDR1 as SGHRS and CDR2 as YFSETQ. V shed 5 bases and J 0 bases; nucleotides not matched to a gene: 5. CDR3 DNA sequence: TGCGCCAGCAGGGGTCGGGGGGACTCCTACGAGCAGTACTTC. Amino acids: CASRGRGDSYEQYF.

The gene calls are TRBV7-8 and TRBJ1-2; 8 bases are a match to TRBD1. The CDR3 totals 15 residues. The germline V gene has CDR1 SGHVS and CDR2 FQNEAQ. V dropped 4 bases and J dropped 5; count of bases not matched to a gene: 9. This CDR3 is CASSWGGTGSYGYTF. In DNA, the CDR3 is TGTGCCAGCAGCTGGGGCGGGACAGGTAGTTATGGCTACACCTTC.

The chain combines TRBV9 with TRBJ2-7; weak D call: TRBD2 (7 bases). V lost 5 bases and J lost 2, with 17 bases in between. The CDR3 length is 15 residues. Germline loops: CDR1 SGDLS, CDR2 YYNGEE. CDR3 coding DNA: TGTGCCAGCAGTCCACCGGGGGGCCCGACCTACGAGCAGTACTTC. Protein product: CASSPPGGPTYEQYF. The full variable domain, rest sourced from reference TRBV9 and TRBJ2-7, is DSGVTQTPKHLITATGQRVTLRCSPRSGDLSVYWYQQSLDQGLQFLIQYYNGEERAKGNILERFSAQQFPDLHSELNLSSLELGDSALYFCASSPPGGPTYEQYFGPGTRLTVT.

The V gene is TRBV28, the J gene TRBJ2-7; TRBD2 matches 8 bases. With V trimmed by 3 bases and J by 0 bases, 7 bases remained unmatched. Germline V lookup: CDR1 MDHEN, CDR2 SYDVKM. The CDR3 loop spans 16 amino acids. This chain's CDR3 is CASSFSLAGLSYEQYF. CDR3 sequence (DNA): TGTGCCAGCAGTTTCTCCTTAGCGGGACTCTCCTACGAGCAGTACTTC.

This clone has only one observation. The CDR3 spells CASSQQGFGQPQHF. CDR3 nucleotides: TGTGCCAGCAGTCAACAGGGCTTCGGTCAGCCCCAGCATTTT. This rearrangement joins TRBV2 to TRBJ1-5; D possibly corresponds to TRBD1 (6 bases). The CDR3 sequence is 14 residues long. Germline-derived CDR1 and CDR2 are SNHLY and FYNNEI. The germline V and J ends were trimmed by 5 bases and 6 bases, with 14 bases remaining between them.

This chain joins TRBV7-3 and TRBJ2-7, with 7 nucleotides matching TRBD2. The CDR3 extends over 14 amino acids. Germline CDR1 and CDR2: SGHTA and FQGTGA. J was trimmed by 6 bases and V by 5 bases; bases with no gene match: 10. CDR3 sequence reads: CASSPTGGGGEQYF. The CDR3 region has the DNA TGTGCCAGCAGCCCCACCGGCGGGGGTGGCGAGCAGTACTTC.

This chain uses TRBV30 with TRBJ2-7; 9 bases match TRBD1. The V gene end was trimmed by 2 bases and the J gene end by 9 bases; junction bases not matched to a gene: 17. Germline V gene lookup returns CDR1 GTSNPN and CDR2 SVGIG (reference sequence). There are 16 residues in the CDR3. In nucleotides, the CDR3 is TGTGCCTGGAGTTTGGCCGCCGGGACAGGGCCCCTGAGGCAGTACTTC. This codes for CAWSLAAGTGPLRQYF.

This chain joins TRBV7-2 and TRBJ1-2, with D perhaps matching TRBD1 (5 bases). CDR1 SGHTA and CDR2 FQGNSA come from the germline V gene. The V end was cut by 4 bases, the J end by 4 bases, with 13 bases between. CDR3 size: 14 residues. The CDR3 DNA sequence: TGTGCCAGCAGCTATACACCTGACAGCTATGGCTACACCTTC. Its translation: CASSYTPDSYGYTF.

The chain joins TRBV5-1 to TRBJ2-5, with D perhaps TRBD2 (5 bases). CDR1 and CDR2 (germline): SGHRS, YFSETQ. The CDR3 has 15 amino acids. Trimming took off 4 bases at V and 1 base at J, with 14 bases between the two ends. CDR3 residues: CASSLEAGTQETQYF. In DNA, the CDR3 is TGCGCCAGCAGCCTGGAGGCGGGCACCCAAGAGACCCAGTACTTC.